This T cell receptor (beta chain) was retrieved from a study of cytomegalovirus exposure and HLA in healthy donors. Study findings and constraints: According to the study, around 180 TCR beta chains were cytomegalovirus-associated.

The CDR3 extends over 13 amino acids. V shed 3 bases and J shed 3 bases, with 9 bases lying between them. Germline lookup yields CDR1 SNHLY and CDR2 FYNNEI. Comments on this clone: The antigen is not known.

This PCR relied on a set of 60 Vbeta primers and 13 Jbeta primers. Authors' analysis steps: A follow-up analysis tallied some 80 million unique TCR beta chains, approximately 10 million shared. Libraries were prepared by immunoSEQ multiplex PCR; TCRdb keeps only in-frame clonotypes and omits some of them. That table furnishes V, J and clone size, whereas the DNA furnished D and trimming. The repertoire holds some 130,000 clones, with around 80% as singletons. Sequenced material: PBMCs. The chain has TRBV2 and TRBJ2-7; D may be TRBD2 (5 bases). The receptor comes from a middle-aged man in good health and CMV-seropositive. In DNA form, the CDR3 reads TGTGCCAGCAGTGATACGGGGTACTACGAGCAGTACTTC. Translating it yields CASSDTGYYEQYF.